This T cell receptor (beta chain) is drawn from a study of CD8 T cells in Susac syndrome. Random hexamers were used to reverse transcribe the RNA input (about 0.5 to 1 ug). TCRdb reanalysed the immunoSEQ multiplex PCR reads using MiXCR and keeps one entry per CDR3 protein. The data contain 150,000 to 200,000 distinct CDR3 sequences, 90% to 97% of them singletons. In its sample, this clonotype was seen once. Trimming cost V 4 bases and J 2 bases; bases outside gene matches: 5. From germline, CDR1 is LGHDT and CDR2 YNNKEL (reference sequence). The CDR3 is 17 amino acids. Input material: CD4+ T cells from PBMCs. This chain links TRBV3-1 with TRBJ2-5; TRBD2 matches at 15 bases. The TCR comes from a human donor with multiple sclerosis. The CDR3 spells CASSPMGLAGGQETQYF. DNA of the CDR3: TGTGCCAGCAGCCCAATGGGACTAGCGGGGGGACAAGAGACCCAGTACTTC.